This TCR beta chain was sequenced for a study of cytomegalovirus exposure and HLA in healthy donors. Overall study findings and caveats: Among TCR beta chains of equal frequency, HLA-associated ones were more clonally expanded in a later analysis. Altogether, 160 or so TCR beta chains were recorded as cytomegalovirus-associated.

Use of 60 Vbeta and 13 Jbeta primers characterized the PCR. Sequenced by immunoSEQ multiplex PCR; TCRdb stores in-frame clones only, minus some. The repertoire holds tens of thousands of clones, with over 70% as singletons. A word on this clone: Its antigen is unknown.

Every donor was a healthy person donating bone marrow. The ends lost 5 bases at V and 6 bases at J; junction bases unmatched: 4. Germline V gives CDR1 SGHNT, CDR2 YENEEA. CDR3 length: 13 residues. The sequencing sample was made of PBMCs. This chain joins TRBV11-3 and TRBJ1-2, with TRBD1 matching 9 bases. This TCR was recovered from a male donor in good health and CMV-seropositive. The CDR3 nucleotides read TGTGCCAGCAGCCGGGACAGGGAAAATGGCTACACCTTC. The encoded protein is CASSRDRENGYTF.